This T cell receptor (beta chain) is from a study of OX40 agonist ivuxolimab in advanced cancers. People who had autoimmune disease history or systemic immunosuppression were excluded. This CDR3 region has 13 residues. Germline V gives CDR1 SGHKS, CDR2 YYEKEE (reference sequence). Trimming stripped 0 bases from V and 6 bases from J, with 9 bases between. Whole-study findings and limits: The mean number of expanded clones was higher in CD8+ T cells than in CD4+.

With respect to this clone: What it binds is unknown.

Method: immunoSEQ multiplex PCR; TCRdb's copy keeps in-frame clones and lacks some. The sample lists tens of thousands of clones; 65% to 90% were seen once. Sample: CD4+ or CD8+ T cells sorted from blood, taken in a trial of the OX40 agonist ivuxolimab. The chain links TRBV5-5 to TRBJ1-2; unclear D gene. The origin of this receptor is an adult with an advanced solid tumor such as melanoma, head and neck, liver or kidney cancer. The CDR3 spells CASSLVGWDGYTF. The CDR3 nucleotides read TGTGCCAGCAGCTTGGTAGGGTGGGATGGCTACACCTTC.